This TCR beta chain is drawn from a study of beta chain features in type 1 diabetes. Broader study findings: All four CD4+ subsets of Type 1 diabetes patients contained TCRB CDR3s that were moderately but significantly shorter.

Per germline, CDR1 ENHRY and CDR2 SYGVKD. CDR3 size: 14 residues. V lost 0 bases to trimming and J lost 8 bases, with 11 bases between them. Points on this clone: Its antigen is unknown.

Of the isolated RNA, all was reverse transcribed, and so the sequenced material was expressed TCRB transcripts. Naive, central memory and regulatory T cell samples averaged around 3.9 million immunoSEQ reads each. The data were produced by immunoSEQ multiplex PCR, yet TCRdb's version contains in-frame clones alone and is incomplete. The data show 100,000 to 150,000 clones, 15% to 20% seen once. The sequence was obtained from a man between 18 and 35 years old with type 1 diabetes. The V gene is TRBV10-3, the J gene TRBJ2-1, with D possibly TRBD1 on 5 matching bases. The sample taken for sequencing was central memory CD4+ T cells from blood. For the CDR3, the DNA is TGTGCCATCAGTGAGTCGGCCATAGGGGATGAGCAGTTCTTC. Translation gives CAISESAIGDEQFF.